This TCR beta chain was recorded in a study of T cell clonality in common variable immunodeficiency. Produced via immunoSEQ multiplex PCR; TCRdb's table is partial and in-frame only. The table lists tens of thousands of clones, with no singletons. The sample holds many counts of this clone. The antigen is not known. The sequence runs out 3 residues before the end of the CDR3; the remainder is reconstructed from the germline J gene. The CDR3 sequence is 13 residues long. The V gene end was trimmed by 6 bases and the J gene end by 6 bases; junction bases not matched to a gene: 4. Germline V CDR1 and CDR2: DFQATT, SNEGSKA (reference sequence). Study-wide findings and caveats: Fewer TCRbeta clones were shared among CVID subjects than controls. Reportedly, TCR beta sequences from common variable immunodeficiency showed fewer deletions and N-nucleotide insertions.

This chain uses TRBV20-1 with TRBJ1-5; 11 nucleotides line up with TRBD1. This receptor was obtained from a person between 18 and 75 years old in good health. The sequencing sample was made of peripheral blood mononuclear cells. The sequenced part of the CDR3 DNA is TGCAGTGCCCCCGGGACAGGGGGTCAGCCC. Translated, it gives CSAPGTGGQP. Given in full, the CDR3 is CSAPGTGGQPQHF.